The T cell receptor beta chain described here comes from a study of graft-versus-host responses after intestinal transplantation (dated by TCRdb to the early 2020s). For the wider study: Multivisceral, liver-intestinal, or isolated intestinal transplants were received by the recipients. Alloreactive clones were identified by sequencing pre-transplant mixed lymphocyte reaction products and comparing them with unstimulated pre-transplant donor and recipient T cells. Samples from a few later patients were sequenced in-house on an Illumina MiSeq with MiXCR processing rather than by the commercial service. Donor T cell macrochimerism was defined as a peak of at least 4% donor T cells among recipient peripheral blood mononuclear cells. Anti-thymocyte globulin induction was given to all recipients, followed by maintenance tacrolimus and steroids for 2 to 3 years. Of the 20 to 30 intestinal transplant recipients enrolled in the cohort, one of whom was a retransplant, a few patients without pretransplant specimens were excluded. Bulk TCR-beta CDR3 sequencing was used to track graft-versus-host and host-versus-graft alloreactive T cell clones in the graft, circulation and bone marrow after intestinal transplantation. The research as a whole found: In patients with donor T cell macrochimerism, the allografts had high GvH to HvG T cell clonal ratios. Conclusions were limited by the relatively low number and heterogeneity of intestinal transplant patients. GvH clones turned up in recipient bone marrow, with some appearing earlier in ileal mucosa or blood, a pattern consistent with an intestinal mucosal origin. Peak levels of circulating GvH clones were associated with declines in HvG clones early after transplant.

The library relied on the immunoSEQ multiplex PCR assay. For most patients, genomic DNA was isolated with the Qiagen DNeasy Blood and Tissue Kit and shipped frozen to Adaptive Biotechnologies for TCR sequencing. For most patients, genomic DNA was subjected to high-throughput TCR-beta CDR3 sequencing by Adaptive Biotechnologies. On the authors' methods: Adaptive's ImmunoSEQ software supplied the TCR sequencing data for 15 to 20 patients, while MiXCR and VDJtools were used to process a few other patients. To correct CD4 versus CD8 sorting errors, any sequence found in both subsets at a frequency ratio below 5:1 was removed. Because the origin of CDR3 nucleotide sequences shared between donor and recipient could not be assigned, those sequences were removed. To count as alloreactive, a clone needed at least 2-fold expansion over unstimulated cells and a minimum CFSE-low frequency of 0.002% (template counts) or 0.001% (read counts). Clones detected in sequenced pre-transplant spleen, lymph node, or MLR CFSE-low populations of the donor or recipient were defined as mappable. The cumulative frequency of alloreactive clones was calculated as a percentage of all sequences, weighted by copy number. The immuneACCESS repertoire file appears here via TCRdb, limited to in-frame rearrangements. These files lack a portion of the clones; in checked studies, under half of the deficit traces to unresolved V genes, and the cause of the others is not known. Clonal size and the V and J genes are those of that table, whereas D and trimming came from the DNA. This sample has about 89,000 clones in its table, and around 91% of those were observed once. The top ten clones comprise 0.1% of the sample.

With respect to this clone: Its antigen target is currently unknown. No clone much larger than this one lies a single base away; base qualities are absent.

The meaning of the sample's time point label: cells obtained before transplantation from donor or recipient. CD3+CD4+ and CD3+CD8+ populations were FACS-sorted from unstimulated pre-transplant donor and recipient cells taken from spleen or lymph nodes. Reading from cysteine to phenylalanine, the CDR3 counts 20 amino acids. The entry retains the CDR3 DNA only, 60 bases that are in frame from base 1. CDR1 and CDR2 are read off the germline V gene (reference sequence) as MNHEY and SMNVEV. V has 0 bases trimmed and J has 0 bases trimmed; junction bases matching no gene number 9. This receptor was taken from a human donor who received an intestinal transplant. Sequencing was performed on unstimulated CD4+ T cells sorted from spleen or lymph node cells, taken before intestinal transplant. The rearranged chain carries TRBV27 and TRBJ1-5; TRBD1 agrees with 12 junctional bases. The CDR3: CASSLSPGQGARYSNQPQHF. The bases are TGTGCCAGCAGTTTATCCCCGGGACAGGGGGCGCGGTATAGCAATCAGCCCCAGCATTTT.